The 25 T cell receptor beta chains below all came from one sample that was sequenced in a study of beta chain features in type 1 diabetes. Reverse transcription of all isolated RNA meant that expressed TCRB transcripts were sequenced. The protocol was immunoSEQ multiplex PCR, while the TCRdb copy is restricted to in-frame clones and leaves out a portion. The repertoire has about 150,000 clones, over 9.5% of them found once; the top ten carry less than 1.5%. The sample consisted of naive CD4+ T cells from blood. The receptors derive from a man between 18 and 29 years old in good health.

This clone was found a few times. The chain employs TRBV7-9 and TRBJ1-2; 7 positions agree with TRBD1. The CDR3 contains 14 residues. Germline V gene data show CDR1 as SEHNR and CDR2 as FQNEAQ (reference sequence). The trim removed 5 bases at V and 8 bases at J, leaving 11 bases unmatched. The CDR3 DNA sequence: TGTGCCAGCAGCCGACAGGGAACAGAGAGGGGCTACACCTTC. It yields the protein CASSRQGTERGYTF.

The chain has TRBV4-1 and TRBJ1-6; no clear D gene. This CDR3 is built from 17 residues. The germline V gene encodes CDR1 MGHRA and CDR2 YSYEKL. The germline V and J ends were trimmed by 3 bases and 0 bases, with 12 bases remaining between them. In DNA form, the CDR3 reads TGCGCCAGCAGCCAGAAAGAGGGTGGCTCCTATAATTCACCCCTCCACTTT. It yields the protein CASSQKEGGSYNSPLHF.

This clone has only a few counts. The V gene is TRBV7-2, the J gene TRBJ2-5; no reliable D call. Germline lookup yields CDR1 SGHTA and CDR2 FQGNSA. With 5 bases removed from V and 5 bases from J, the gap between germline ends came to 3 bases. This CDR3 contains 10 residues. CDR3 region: CASSRETQYF. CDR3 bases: TGTGCCAGCAGCCGGGAGACCCAGTACTTC.

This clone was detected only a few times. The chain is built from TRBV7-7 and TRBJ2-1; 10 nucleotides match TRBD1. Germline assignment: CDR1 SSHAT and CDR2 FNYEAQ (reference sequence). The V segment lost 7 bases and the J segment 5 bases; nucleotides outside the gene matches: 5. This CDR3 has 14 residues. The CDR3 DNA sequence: TGTGCCAGCACTCCCGGGACAGGGGACAATGAGCAGTTCTTC. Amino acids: CASTPGTGDNEQFF. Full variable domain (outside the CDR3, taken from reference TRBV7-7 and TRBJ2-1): GAGVSQSPRYKVTKRGQDVTLRCDPISSHATLYWYQQALGQGPEFLTYFNYEAQPDKSGLPSDRFSAERPEGSISTLTIQRTEQRDSAMYRCASTPGTGDNEQFFGPGTRLTVL.

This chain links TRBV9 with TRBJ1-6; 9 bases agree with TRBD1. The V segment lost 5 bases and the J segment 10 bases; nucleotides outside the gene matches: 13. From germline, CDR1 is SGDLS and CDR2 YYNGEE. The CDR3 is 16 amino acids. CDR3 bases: TGTGCCAGCAGTCAGGTCCCACAGGGGGCTGACTCACCCCTCCACTTT. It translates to CASSQVPQGADSPLHF.

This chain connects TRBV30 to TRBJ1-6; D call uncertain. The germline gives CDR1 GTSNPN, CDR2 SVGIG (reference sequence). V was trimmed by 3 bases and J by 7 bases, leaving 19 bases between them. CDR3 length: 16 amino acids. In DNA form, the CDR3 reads TGTGCCTGGAGCGCCCTGGGCAGGCCGGGGAATTCACCCCTCCACTTT. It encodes CAWSALGRPGNSPLHF.

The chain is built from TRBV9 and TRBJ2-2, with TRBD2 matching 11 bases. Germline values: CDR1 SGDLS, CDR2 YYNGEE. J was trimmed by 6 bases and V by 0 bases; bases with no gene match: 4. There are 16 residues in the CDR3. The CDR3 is CASSVGDSGGAGELFF. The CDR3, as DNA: TGTGCCAGCAGCGTAGGTGATAGCGGGGGGGCCGGGGAGCTGTTTTTT.

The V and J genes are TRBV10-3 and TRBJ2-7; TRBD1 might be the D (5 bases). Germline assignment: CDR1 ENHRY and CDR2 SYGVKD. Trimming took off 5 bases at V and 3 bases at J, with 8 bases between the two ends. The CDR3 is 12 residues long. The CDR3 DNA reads TGTGCCATCAGTAAGACAGACTACGAGCAGTACTTC. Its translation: CAISKTDYEQYF.

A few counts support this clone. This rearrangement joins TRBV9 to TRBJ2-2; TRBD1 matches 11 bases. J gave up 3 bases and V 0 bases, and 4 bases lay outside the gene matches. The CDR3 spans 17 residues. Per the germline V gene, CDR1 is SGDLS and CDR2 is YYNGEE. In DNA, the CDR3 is TGTGCCAGCAGCGTAGGGACAGGGGGCGCCGACACCGGGGAGCTGTTTTTT. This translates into CASSVGTGGADTGELFF. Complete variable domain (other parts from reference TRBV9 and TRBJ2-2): DSGVTQTPKHLITATGQRVTLRCSPRSGDLSVYWYQQSLDQGLQFLIQYYNGEERAKGNILERFSAQQFPDLHSELNLSSLELGDSALYFCASSVGTGGADTGELFFGEGSRLTVL.

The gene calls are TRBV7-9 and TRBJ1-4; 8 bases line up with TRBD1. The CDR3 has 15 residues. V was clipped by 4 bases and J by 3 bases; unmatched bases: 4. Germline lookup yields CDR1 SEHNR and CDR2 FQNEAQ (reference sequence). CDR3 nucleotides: TGTGCCAGCAGCTCAGAGGACAGGGCTAATGAAAAACTGTTTTTT. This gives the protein CASSSEDRANEKLFF.

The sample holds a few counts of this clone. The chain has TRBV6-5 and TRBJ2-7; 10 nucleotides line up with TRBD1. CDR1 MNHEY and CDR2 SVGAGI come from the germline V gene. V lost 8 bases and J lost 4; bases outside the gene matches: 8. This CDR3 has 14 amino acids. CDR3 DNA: TGTGCCAGCCAGGACCGGACAGGGGGGTACGAGCAGTACTTC. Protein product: CASQDRTGGYEQYF.

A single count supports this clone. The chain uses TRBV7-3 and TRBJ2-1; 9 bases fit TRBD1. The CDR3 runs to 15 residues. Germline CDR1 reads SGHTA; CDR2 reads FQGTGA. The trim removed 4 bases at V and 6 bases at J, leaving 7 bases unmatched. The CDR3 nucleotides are TGTGCCAGCAGCTCCGGGACAGGGCCTTCCAATGAGCAGTTCTTC. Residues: CASSSGTGPSNEQFF.

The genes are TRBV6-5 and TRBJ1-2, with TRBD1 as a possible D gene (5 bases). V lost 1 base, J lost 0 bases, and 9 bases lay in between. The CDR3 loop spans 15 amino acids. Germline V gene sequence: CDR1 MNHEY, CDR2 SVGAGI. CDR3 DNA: TGTGCCAGCAGTTACTGGGCAGGGCCTAACTATGGCTACACCTTC. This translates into CASSYWAGPNYGYTF.

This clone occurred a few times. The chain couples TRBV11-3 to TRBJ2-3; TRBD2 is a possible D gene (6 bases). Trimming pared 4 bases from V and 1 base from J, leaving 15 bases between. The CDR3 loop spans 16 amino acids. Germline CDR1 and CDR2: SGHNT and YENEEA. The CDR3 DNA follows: TGTGCCAGCAGCTCGGGACTCCAAGGTGGCACAGATACGCAGTATTTT. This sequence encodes CASSSGLQGGTDTQYF.

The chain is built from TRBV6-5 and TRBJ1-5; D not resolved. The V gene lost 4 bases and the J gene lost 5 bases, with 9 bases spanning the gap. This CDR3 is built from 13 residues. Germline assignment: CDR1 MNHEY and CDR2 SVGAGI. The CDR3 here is CASSSQPHQPQHF. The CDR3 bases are TGTGCCAGCAGTTCACAGCCTCATCAGCCCCAGCATTTT.

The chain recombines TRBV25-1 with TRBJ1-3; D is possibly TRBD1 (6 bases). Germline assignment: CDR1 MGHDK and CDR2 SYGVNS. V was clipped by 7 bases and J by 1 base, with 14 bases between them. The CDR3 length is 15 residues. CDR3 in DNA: TGTGCCAGCACCCCAGCCGGGACATCTGGAAACACCATATATTTT. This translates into CASTPAGTSGNTIYF.

The CDR3 DNA reads as TGTGCCAGCAGCTATGCCGGGACAGGGGCCTACGAGCAGTACTTC. Its protein product is CASSYAGTGAYEQYF. This sequence joins TRBV5-6 and TRBJ2-7, with 10 bases that match TRBD1. The V gene end was trimmed by 3 bases and the J gene end by 2 bases; junction bases not matched to a gene: 5. CDR1 is SGHDT, CDR2 YYEEEE, per germline. This CDR3 is 15 amino acids long.

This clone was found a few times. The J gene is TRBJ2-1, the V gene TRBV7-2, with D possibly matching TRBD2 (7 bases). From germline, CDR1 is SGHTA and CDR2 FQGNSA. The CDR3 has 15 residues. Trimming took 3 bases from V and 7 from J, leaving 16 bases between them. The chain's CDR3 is CASSFMSGDKNEQFF. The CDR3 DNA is TGTGCCAGCAGCTTTATGAGCGGGGACAAGAATGAGCAGTTCTTC.

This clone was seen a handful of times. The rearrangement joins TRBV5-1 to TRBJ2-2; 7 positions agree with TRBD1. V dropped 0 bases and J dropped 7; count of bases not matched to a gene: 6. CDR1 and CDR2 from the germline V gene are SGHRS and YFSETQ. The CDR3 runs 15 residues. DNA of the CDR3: TGCGCCAGCAGCTTGGGAACAGGGGATCTCGGGGAGCTGTTTTTT. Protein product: CASSLGTGDLGELFF. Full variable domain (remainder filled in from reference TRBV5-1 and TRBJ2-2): KAGVTQTPRYLIKTRGQQVTLSCSPISGHRSVSWYQQTPGQGLQFLFEYFSETQRNKGNFPGRFSGRQFSNSRSEMNVSTLELGDSALYLCASSLGTGDLGELFFGEGSRLTVL.

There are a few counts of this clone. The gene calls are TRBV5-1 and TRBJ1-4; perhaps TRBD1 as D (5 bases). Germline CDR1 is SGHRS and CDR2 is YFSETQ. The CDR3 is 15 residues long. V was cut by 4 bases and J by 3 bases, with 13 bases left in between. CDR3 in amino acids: CASSVGLSANEKLFF. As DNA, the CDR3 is TGCGCCAGCAGCGTGGGACTTTCAGCTAATGAAAAACTGTTTTTT. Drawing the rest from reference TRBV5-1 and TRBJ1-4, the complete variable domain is KAGVTQTPRYLIKTRGQQVTLSCSPISGHRSVSWYQQTPGQGLQFLFEYFSETQRNKGNFPGRFSGRQFSNSRSEMNVSTLELGDSALYLCASSVGLSANEKLFFGSGTQLSVL.

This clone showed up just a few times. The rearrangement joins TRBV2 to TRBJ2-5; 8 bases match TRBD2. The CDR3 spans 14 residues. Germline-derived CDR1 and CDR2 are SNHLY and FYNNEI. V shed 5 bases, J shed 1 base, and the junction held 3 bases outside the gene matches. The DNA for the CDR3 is TGTGCCAGCAGTCGTACTAGCGGCCAAGAGACCCAGTACTTC. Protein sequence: CASSRTSGQETQYF. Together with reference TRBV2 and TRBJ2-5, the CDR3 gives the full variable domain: EPEVTQTPSHQVTQMGQEVILRCVPISNHLYFYWYRQILGQKVEFLVSFYNNEISEKSEIFDDQFSVERPDGSNFTLKIRSTKLEDSAMYFCASSRTSGQETQYFGPGTRLLVL.

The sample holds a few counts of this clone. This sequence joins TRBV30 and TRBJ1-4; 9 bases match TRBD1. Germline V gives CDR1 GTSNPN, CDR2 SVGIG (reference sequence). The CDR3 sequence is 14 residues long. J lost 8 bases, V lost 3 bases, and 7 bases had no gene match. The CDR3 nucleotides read TGTGCCTGGAGCCGGGGACAGGGTGAGGAAAAACTGTTTTTT. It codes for CAWSRGQGEEKLFF.

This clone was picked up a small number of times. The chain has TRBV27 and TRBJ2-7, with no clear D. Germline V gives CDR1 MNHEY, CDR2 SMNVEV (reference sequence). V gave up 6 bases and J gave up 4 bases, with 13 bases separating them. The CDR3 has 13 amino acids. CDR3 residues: CASRYRPPYEQYF. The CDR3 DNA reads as TGTGCCAGCAGATACAGACCGCCGTACGAGCAGTACTTC.

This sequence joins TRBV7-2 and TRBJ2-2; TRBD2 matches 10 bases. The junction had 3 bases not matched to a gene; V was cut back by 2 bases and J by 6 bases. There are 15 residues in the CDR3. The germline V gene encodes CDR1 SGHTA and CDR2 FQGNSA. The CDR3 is CASSLLAGVAGELFF. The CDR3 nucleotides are TGTGCCAGCAGCTTACTAGCGGGGGTGGCCGGGGAGCTGTTTTTT.

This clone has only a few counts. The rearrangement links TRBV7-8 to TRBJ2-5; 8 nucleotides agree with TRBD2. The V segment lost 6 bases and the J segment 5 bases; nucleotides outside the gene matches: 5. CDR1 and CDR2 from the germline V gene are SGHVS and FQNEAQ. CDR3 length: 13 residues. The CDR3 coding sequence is TGTGCCAGCAGACGTAGCGGGGTGGAGACCCAGTACTTC. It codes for CASRRSGVETQYF.